These 12 T cell receptor beta chains were all obtained from the same sample, sequenced in a study of cytomegalovirus exposure and HLA in healthy donors (dated by TCRdb to 2017 to 2019). The library came from the immunoSEQ multiplex PCR assay. For the multiplex PCR, a mixture combining 60 forward primers for TCR Vbeta segments and 13 reverse primers for TCR Jbeta segments was used. Not all clones reach the TCRdb copy of this immuneACCESS table, which keeps in-frame sequences only. Checked studies attribute under half of the gap to unresolved V genes and leave the rest unexplained. In all, the sample holds some 200,000 clones, and roughly 76% of those were seen once. Jointly, the top ten make up 6.3% of the sample. Material for sequencing was PBMCs. Every receptor here comes from a man aged 40-49 years in good health and CMV-seropositive.

The V and J genes are TRBV7-2 and TRBJ2-1; TRBD2 might be the D (6 bases). Trimming took off 4 bases at V and 9 bases at J, with 19 bases between the two ends. Germline V gives CDR1 SGHTA, CDR2 FQGNSA. The CDR3 sequence is 15 residues long. The CDR3 here is CASSSDQRRGGEQFF. Written as DNA, the CDR3 is TGTGCCAGCAGCTCGGACCAACGTCGGGGAGGTGAGCAGTTCTTC. Using reference TRBV7-2 and TRBJ2-1 for the parts outside the CDR3, the full variable domain is GAGVSQSPSNKVTEKGKDVELRCDPISGHTALYWYRQSLGQGLEFLIYFQGNSAPDKSGLPSDRFSAERTGGSVSTLTIQRTQQEDSAVYLCASSSDQRRGGEQFFGPGTRLTVL.

This clone was recorded only once. This chain joins TRBV29-1 and TRBJ2-5, with D unclear. Trimming shortened V by 5 bases and J by 5 bases, and 12 bases separated the two germline ends. This CDR3 is built from 12 residues. Germline V gene lookup returns CDR1 SQVTM and CDR2 ANQGSEA. Here the CDR3 DNA reads TGCAGCGTTTCGGGTCCTCGGGAGACCCAGTACTTC. Translated: CSVSGPRETQYF.

The chain links TRBV5-1 to TRBJ2-6; weak D call: TRBD1 (5 bases). Germline CDR1 SGHRS, CDR2 YFSETQ. The length of the CDR3 is 18 residues. V was clipped by 4 bases and J by 0 bases, with 17 bases between them. CDR3 region: CASSQQAGEISGANVLTF. The CDR3 DNA reads TGCGCCAGCAGCCAACAGGCTGGCGAGATCTCTGGGGCCAACGTCCTGACTTTC. Full variable domain (outside the CDR3, taken from reference TRBV5-1 and TRBJ2-6): KAGVTQTPRYLIKTRGQQVTLSCSPISGHRSVSWYQQTPGQGLQFLFEYFSETQRNKGNFPGRFSGRQFSNSRSEMNVSTLELGDSALYLCASSQQAGEISGANVLTFGAGSRLTVL.

The rearrangement uses TRBV7-2 and TRBJ2-1, with 11 bases aligning to TRBD2. The germline V gene has CDR1 SGHTA and CDR2 FQGNSA. Trimming removed 3 bases from V and 5 bases from J; junction bases left unmatched: 3. The CDR3 runs to 15 residues. The CDR3 here is CASSLRLAGHNEQFF. CDR3 nucleotides: TGTGCCAGCAGCTTGAGACTAGCGGGGCACAATGAGCAGTTCTTC.

This clone was detected only a few times. J is TRBJ2-7 and V is TRBV7-2; TRBD2 matches 13 bases. The CDR3 extends over 16 amino acids. J was trimmed by 3 bases and V by 0 bases; bases with no gene match: 2. CDR1 and CDR2 (germline): SGHTA, FQGNSA. The CDR3 sequence is CASSLARTSGGYEQYF. The DNA of the CDR3 is TGTGCCAGCAGCTTAGCGAGGACTAGCGGGGGCTACGAGCAGTACTTC.

The chain couples TRBV13 to TRBJ2-3; TRBD1 aligns across 8 bases. The CDR3 consists of 15 residues. V dropped 3 bases and J dropped 3; count of bases not matched to a gene: 5. Germline loops: CDR1 PRHDT, CDR2 FYEKMQ (reference sequence). This chain's CDR3 is CASSFDRGSTDTQYF. The CDR3 nucleotides are TGTGCCAGCAGCTTTGACAGGGGCTCTACAGATACGCAGTATTTT.

This rearrangement joins TRBV19 to TRBJ1-5; the D gene is possibly TRBD1 (5 bases). Germline V gene sequence: CDR1 LNHDA, CDR2 SQIVND (reference sequence). This CDR3 has 13 amino acids. V lost 9 bases and J lost 2, with 11 bases in between. The CDR3 DNA sequence: TGTGCCAGCGACCGGGGGGGCAATCAGCCCCAGCATTTT. Translation gives CASDRGGNQPQHF.

The gene calls are TRBV5-1 and TRBJ2-2, with TRBD2 as a possible D gene (6 bases). Germline assignment: CDR1 SGHRS and CDR2 YFSETQ. Trimming removed 0 bases from V and 6 bases from J, with 12 bases in between. This CDR3 has 15 residues. The CDR3 is CASSLAGGSAGELFF. The CDR3 DNA reads as TGCGCCAGCAGCTTGGCCGGGGGAAGTGCCGGGGAGCTGTTTTTT.

The V call is TRBV18, the J call TRBJ2-5, with 9 bases fitting TRBD1. The V gene's germline CDR1 is KGHSH and CDR2 LQKENI. V was clipped by 3 bases and J by 3 bases; unmatched bases: 2. The CDR3 length is 14 residues. The CDR3 region is CASSPTGGEETQYF. CDR3 nucleotide sequence: TGTGCCAGCTCACCGACAGGGGGAGAAGAGACCCAGTACTTC.

The rearrangement links TRBV7-9 to TRBJ2-1, with 9 positions matching TRBD2. V shed 5 bases, J shed 3 bases, and the junction held 5 bases outside the gene matches. The CDR3 loop spans 15 amino acids. Germline values: CDR1 SEHNR, CDR2 FQNEAQ (reference sequence). CDR3: CASSGGLANYNEQFF. The CDR3 nucleotides read TGTGCCAGCAGCGGAGGACTAGCGAACTACAATGAGCAGTTCTTC.

This chain uses TRBV2 with TRBJ2-7, with D possibly matching TRBD1 (6 bases). V was pared by 2 bases and J by 3 bases, with 14 bases between. CDR3 length: 15 amino acids. In germline, CDR1 is SNHLY, CDR2 FYNNEI. The DNA of the CDR3 is TGTGCCAGCAGTGAATGGGGGACACCCCTCTACGAGCAGTACTTC. This codes for CASSEWGTPLYEQYF.

The chain has TRBV7-2 and TRBJ1-5; TRBD1 matches 7 bases. V shed 5 bases, J shed 2 bases, and the junction held 3 bases outside the gene matches. The germline V gene has CDR1 SGHTA and CDR2 FQGNSA. There are 14 residues in the CDR3. The CDR3 coding sequence is TGTGCCAGCAGCAGGGACAGCGGCAATCAGCCCCAGCATTTT. Its translation is CASSRDSGNQPQHF.